One and the same sample provided the 10 T cell receptor beta chains below, sequenced in a study of blood T cell repertoires in COVID-19. TCRdb's table, derived via immunoSEQ multiplex PCR, lists solely in-frame clones and lacks some. Of 150,000 to 200,000 clones listed, about 88% are singletons. Sequencing was performed on peripheral blood. The source is a man aged 25 to 45 with active or convalescent COVID-19.

The chain carries TRBV3-1 (or the pseudogene TRBV3-2) and TRBJ2-3; 10 positions agree with TRBD2. There are 16 residues in the CDR3. V trimming: 4 bases; J trimming: 3 bases; junction bases outside the gene matches: 7. The germline V gene encodes CDR1 LGHDT and CDR2 YNNKEL (reference sequence). CDR3 coding DNA: TGTGCCAGCAGCCCGCTCAGCGGGGGGGGAACAGATACGCAGTATTTT. Translated, it gives CASSPLSGGGTDTQYF.

The chain couples TRBV11-2 to TRBJ1-2; 9 bases match TRBD1. Germline CDR1 SGHAT, CDR2 FQNNGV. With V trimmed by 6 bases and J by 8 bases, 7 bases remained unmatched. There are 13 residues in the CDR3. The chain's CDR3 is CASSPGGTGGYTF. CDR3 in DNA: TGTGCCAGCAGTCCAGGTGGGACAGGGGGCTACACCTTC.

The chain has TRBV3-1 (or the pseudogene TRBV3-2) and TRBJ1-3; D gene ambiguous. Germline loops: CDR1 LGHDT, CDR2 YNNKEL (reference sequence). The ends were cut back, 4 bases at V and 1 base at J, with 5 bases in the middle. The CDR3 consists of 13 residues. In nucleotides, the CDR3 is TGTGCCAGCAGCCGAGGGTCTGGAAACACCATATATTTT. Encoded protein: CASSRGSGNTIYF.

This sequence joins TRBV10-1 and TRBJ2-1, with 10 nucleotides matching TRBD2. There are 17 residues in the CDR3. Germline V lookup: CDR1 WNHNN, CDR2 SYGVQD (reference sequence). After removal of 0 bases from V and 2 bases from J, the junction contained 4 bases not matched to a gene. The CDR3 nucleotides read TGCGCCAGCAGTGAGTCCATTAGCGGGAGGACCTACAATGAGCAGTTCTTC. It translates to CASSESISGRTYNEQFF.

The chain combines TRBV14 with TRBJ1-2, with D possibly being TRBD1 (6 bases). V lost 1 base to trimming and J lost 0 bases, with 9 bases between them. Germline CDR1 and CDR2: SGHDN and FVKESK. The CDR3 runs to 15 residues. This CDR3 reads CASSQGTVANYGYTF. For the CDR3, the DNA is TGTGCCAGCAGCCAAGGGACAGTAGCTAACTATGGCTACACCTTC.

The gene calls are TRBV24-1 and TRBJ1-1, with TRBD1 identical over 11 bases. The CDR3 extends over 20 amino acids. J lost 5 bases, V lost 7 bases, and 23 bases had no gene match. Germline assignment: CDR1 KGHDR and CDR2 SFDVKD. Here the CDR3 reads CATRSGGLSGTGGGRTEAFF. The CDR3 DNA reads as TGTGCCACCAGGTCCGGTGGCCTATCCGGGACAGGGGGGGGAAGGACTGAAGCTTTCTTT.

This clone was picked up a small number of times. The rearrangement joins TRBV5-4 to TRBJ1-6; possibly TRBD1 for D (5 bases). The CDR3 consists of 12 residues. The V end was cut by 4 bases, the J end by 10 bases, with 9 bases between. Germline V CDR1 and CDR2: SGHNT, YYREEE (reference sequence). The CDR3 DNA sequence: TGTGCCAGCAGCCGGGGGGGGTCACCCCTCCACTTT. Protein: CASSRGGSPLHF.

This clone was detected only once. The V gene is TRBV6-5, the J gene TRBJ1-2; tentative D call: TRBD1 (5 bases). From germline, CDR1 is MNHEY and CDR2 SVGAGI. There are 15 residues in the CDR3. V dropped 0 bases and J dropped 7 bases, with 15 bases sitting between them. CDR3 bases: TGTGCCAGCAGTTACTCGTCCGGCCAGGGAAGTGGCTACACCTTC. Translated: CASSYSSGQGSGYTF.

In this sample, this clone turned up many times. The CDR3 DNA reads as TGTGCCAGCAGTTACGGGCGCCCTCATAGCGGGGGCGGGCCAGATACGCAGTATTTT. Protein: CASSYGRPHSGGGPDTQYF. V is TRBV6-2 or TRBV6-3 and J is TRBJ2-3; 9 bases fit TRBD2. The V segment lost 2 bases and the J segment 4 bases; nucleotides outside the gene matches: 16. The CDR3 has 19 amino acids. Germline CDR1 and CDR2: MNHEY and SVGEGT.

A single count supports this clone. J is TRBJ2-2 and V is TRBV9; D not resolved. The V end lost 0 bases, the J end lost 9 bases, and 6 bases lay between the germline ends. Germline assignment: CDR1 SGDLS and CDR2 YYNGEE. The CDR3 is 12 residues long. CDR3 loop: CASSVGERELFF. The CDR3 nucleotides are TGTGCCAGCAGCGTAGGTGAGAGGGAGCTGTTTTTT.